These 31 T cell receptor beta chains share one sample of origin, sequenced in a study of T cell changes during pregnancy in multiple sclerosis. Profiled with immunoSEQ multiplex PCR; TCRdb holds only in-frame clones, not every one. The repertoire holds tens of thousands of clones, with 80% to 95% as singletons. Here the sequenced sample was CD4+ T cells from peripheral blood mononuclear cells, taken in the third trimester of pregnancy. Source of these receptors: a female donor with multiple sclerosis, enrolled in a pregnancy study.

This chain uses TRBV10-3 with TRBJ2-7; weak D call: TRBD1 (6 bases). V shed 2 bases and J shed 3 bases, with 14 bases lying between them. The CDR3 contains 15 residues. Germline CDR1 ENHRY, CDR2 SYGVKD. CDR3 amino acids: CAISEEGTSLYEQYF. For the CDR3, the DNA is TGTGCCATCAGTGAGGAAGGGACATCTCTCTACGAGCAGTACTTC.

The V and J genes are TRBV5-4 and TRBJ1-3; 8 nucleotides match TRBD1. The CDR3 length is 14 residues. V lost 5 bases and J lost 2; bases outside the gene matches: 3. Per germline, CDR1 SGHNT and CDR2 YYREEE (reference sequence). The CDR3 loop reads CASSLDRAGNTIYF. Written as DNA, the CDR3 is TGTGCCAGCAGTCTGGACAGGGCTGGAAACACCATATATTTT.

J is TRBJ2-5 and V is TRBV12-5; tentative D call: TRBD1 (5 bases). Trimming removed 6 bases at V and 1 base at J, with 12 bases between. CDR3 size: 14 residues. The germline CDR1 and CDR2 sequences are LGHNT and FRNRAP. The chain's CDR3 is CASGLQGPQETQYF. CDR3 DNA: TGTGCTAGTGGCCTCCAGGGCCCCCAAGAGACCCAGTACTTC.

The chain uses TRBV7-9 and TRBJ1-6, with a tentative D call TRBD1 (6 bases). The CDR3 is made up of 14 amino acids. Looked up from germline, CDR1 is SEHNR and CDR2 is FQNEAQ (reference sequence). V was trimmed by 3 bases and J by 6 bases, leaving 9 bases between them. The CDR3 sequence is CASSFRGSNSPLHF. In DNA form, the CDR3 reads TGTGCCAGCAGCTTCAGGGGTTCTAATTCACCCCTCCACTTT.

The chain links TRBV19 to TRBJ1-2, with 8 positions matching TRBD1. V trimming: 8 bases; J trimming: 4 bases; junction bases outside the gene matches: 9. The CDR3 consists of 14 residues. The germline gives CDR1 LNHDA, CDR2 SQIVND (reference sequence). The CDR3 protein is CASGTRGRGYGYTF. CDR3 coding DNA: TGTGCCAGTGGCACCAGGGGGCGCGGCTATGGCTACACCTTC.

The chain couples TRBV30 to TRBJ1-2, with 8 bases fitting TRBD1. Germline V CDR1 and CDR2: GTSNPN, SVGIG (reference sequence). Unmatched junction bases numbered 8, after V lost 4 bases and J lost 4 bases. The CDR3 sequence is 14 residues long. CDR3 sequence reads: CAWNLDRAGYGYTF. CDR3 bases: TGTGCCTGGAATCTGGACAGGGCCGGCTATGGCTACACCTTC.

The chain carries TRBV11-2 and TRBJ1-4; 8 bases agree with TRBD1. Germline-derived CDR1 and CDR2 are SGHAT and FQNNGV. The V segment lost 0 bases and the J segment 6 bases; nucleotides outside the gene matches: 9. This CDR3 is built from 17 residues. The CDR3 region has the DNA TGTGCCAGCAGCTTAGATGGACAGGGCATGCCGGATGAAAAACTGTTTTTT. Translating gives CASSLDGQGMPDEKLFF. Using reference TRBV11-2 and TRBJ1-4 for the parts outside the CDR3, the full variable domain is EAGVAQSPRYKIIEKRQSVAFWCNPISGHATLYWYQQILGQGPKLLIQFQNNGVVDDSQLPKDRFSAERLKGVDSTLKIQPAKLEDSAVYLCASSLDGQGMPDEKLFFGSGTQLSVL.

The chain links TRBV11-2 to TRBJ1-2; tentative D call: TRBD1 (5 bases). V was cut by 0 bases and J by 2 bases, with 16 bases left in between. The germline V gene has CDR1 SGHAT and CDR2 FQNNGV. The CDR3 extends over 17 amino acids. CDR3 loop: CASSLERGYGDNYGYTF. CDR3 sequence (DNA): TGTGCCAGCAGCTTAGAACGGGGGTATGGAGACAACTATGGCTACACCTTC. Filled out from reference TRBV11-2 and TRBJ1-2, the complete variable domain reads EAGVAQSPRYKIIEKRQSVAFWCNPISGHATLYWYQQILGQGPKLLIQFQNNGVVDDSQLPKDRFSAERLKGVDSTLKIQPAKLEDSAVYLCASSLERGYGDNYGYTFGSGTRLTVV.

CDR3 in DNA: TGTGCCATCAAGGCCGGGACTAATGAAAAACTGTTTTTT. This encodes CAIKAGTNEKLFF. V and J are TRBV10-3 and TRBJ1-4; no reliable D call. CDR3 length: 13 amino acids. The V end lost 7 bases, the J end lost 2 bases, and 8 bases lay between the germline ends. Germline V gene lookup returns CDR1 ENHRY and CDR2 SYGVKD.

The CDR3 here is CASSTGGGSYEQYF. CDR3 DNA sequence: TGTGCCAGTAGTACGGGGGGGGGCTCCTACGAGCAGTACTTC. J is TRBJ2-7 and V is TRBV19; 8 bases line up with TRBD2. J lost 0 bases, V lost 4 bases, and 2 bases had no gene match. The V gene's germline CDR1 is LNHDA and CDR2 SQIVND (reference sequence). CDR3 length equals 14 residues.

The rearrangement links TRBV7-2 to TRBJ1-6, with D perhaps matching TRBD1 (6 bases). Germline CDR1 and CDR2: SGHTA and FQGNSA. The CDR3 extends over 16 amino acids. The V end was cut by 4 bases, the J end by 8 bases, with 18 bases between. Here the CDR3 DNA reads TGTGCCAGCAGCTCCAAACAGACAGGAACCTATTCACCCCTCCACTTT. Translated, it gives CASSSKQTGTYSPLHF. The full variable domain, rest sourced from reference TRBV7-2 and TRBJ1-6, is GAGVSQSPSNKVTEKGKDVELRCDPISGHTALYWYRQSLGQGLEFLIYFQGNSAPDKSGLPSDRFSAERTGGSVSTLTIQRTQQEDSAVYLCASSSKQTGTYSPLHFGNGTRLTVT.

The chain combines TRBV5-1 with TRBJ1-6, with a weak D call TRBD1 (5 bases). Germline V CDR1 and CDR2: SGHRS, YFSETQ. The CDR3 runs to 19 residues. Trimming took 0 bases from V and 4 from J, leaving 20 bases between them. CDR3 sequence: CASSLDIGGFTGYNSPLHF. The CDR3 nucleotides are TGCGCCAGCAGCTTGGATATTGGTGGTTTTACAGGTTATAATTCACCCCTCCACTTT.

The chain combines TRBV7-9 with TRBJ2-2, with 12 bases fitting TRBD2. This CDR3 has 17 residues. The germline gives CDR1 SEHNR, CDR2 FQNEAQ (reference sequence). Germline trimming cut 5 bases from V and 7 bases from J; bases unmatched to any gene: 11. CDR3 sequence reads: CASSLGGLAGSFGELFF. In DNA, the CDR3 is TGTGCCAGCAGCCTAGGTGGACTAGCGGGGAGCTTCGGGGAGCTGTTTTTT.

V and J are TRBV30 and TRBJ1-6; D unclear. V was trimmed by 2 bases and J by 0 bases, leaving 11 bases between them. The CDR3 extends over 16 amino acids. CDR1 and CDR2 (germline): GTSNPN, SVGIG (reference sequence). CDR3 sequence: CAWSPYDSSYNSPLHF. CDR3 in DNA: TGTGCCTGGAGTCCCTACGATAGCTCCTATAATTCACCCCTCCACTTT.

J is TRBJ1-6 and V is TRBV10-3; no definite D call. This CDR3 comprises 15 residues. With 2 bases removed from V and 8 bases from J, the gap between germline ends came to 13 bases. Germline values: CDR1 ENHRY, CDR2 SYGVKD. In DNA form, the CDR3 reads TGTGCCATCAGTGAGCCCGGTTTTCGGGATTCACCCCTCCACTTT. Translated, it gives CAISEPGFRDSPLHF.

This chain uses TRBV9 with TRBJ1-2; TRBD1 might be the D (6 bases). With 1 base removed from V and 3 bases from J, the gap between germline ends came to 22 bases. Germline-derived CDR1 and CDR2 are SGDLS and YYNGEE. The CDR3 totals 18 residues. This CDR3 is CASSVNVRGSGDYYGYTF. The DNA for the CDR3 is TGTGCCAGCAGCGTAAATGTCAGGGGATCAGGTGACTACTATGGCTACACCTTC.

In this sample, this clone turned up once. CDR3 DNA: TGTGCCAGCAGCTACCAGGCCGGTACTGAAGCTTTCTTT. Its translation: CASSYQAGTEAFF. V and J are TRBV7-2 and TRBJ1-1; D is uncertain. The CDR3 is 13 residues long. Trimming cost V 4 bases and J 5 bases, with 11 bases left between them. In germline, CDR1 is SGHTA, CDR2 FQGNSA.

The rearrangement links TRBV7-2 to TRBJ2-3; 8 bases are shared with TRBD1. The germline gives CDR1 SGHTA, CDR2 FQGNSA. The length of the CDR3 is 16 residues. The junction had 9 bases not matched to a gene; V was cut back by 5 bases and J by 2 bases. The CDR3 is CASSTFQGAVTDTQYF. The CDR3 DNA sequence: TGTGCCAGCAGCACCTTTCAGGGGGCCGTCACAGATACGCAGTATTTT.

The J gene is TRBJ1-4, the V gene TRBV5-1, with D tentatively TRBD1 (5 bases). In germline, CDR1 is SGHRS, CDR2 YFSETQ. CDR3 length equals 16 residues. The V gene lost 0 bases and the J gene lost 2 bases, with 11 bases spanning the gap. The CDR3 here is CASSLAGRGTNEKLFF. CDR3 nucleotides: TGCGCCAGCAGCTTGGCGGGACGGGGGACTAATGAAAAACTGTTTTTT.

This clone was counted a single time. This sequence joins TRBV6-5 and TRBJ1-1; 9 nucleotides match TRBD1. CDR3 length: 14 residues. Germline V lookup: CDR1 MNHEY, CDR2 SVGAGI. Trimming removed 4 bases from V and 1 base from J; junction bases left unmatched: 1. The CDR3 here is CASSWGQGNTEAFF. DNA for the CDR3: TGTGCCAGCAGTTGGGGACAGGGGAACACTGAAGCTTTCTTT.

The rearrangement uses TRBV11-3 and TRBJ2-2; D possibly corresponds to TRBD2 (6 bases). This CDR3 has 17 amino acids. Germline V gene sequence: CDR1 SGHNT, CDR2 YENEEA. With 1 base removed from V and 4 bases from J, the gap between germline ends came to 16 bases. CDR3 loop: CASSLAPWRGSTGELFF. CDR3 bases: TGTGCCAGCAGCTTAGCTCCGTGGAGGGGTAGCACCGGGGAGCTGTTTTTT.

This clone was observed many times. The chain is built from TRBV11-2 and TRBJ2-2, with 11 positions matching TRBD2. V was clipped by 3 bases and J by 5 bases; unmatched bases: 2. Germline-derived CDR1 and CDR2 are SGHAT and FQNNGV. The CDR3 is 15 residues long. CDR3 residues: CASSFLAGGTGELFF. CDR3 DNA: TGTGCCAGCAGCTTTCTAGCGGGGGGAACCGGGGAGCTGTTTTTT.

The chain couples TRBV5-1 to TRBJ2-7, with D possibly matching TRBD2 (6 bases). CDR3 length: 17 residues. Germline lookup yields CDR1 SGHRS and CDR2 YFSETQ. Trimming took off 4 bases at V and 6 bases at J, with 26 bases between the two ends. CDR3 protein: CASSLTPGGLLSGEQYF. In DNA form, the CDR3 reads TGCGCCAGCAGCCTAACCCCCGGGGGATTATTAAGCGGCGAGCAGTACTTC.

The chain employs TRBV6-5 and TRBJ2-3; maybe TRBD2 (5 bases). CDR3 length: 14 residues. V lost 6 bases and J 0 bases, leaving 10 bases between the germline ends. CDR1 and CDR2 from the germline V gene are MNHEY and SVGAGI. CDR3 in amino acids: CASRRRPSTDTQYF. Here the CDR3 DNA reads TGTGCCAGCAGAAGGAGGCCTAGCACAGATACGCAGTATTTT.

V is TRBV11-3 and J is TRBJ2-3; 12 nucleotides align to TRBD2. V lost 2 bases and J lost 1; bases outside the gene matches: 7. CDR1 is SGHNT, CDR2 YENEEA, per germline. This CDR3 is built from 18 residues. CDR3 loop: CASSLSLAGGSRTDTQYF. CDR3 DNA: TGTGCCAGCAGCTTAAGTCTAGCGGGGGGGAGCCGCACAGATACGCAGTATTTT.

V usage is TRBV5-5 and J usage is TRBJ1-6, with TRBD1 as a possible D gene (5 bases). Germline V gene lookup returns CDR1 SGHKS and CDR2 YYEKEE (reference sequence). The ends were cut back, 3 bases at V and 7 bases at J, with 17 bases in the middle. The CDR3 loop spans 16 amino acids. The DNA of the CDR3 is TGTGCCAGCAGCTCGTACGGGGGGGTAGTGAATTCACCCCTCCACTTT. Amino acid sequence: CASSSYGGVVNSPLHF.

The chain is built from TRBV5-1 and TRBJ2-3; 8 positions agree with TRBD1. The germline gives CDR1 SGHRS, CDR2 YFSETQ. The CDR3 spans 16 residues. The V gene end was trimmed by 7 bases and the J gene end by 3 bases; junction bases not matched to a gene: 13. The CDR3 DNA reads TGCGCCAGCTGGGAACAGGGGGGATCAGCAACAGATACGCAGTATTTT. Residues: CASWEQGGSATDTQYF.

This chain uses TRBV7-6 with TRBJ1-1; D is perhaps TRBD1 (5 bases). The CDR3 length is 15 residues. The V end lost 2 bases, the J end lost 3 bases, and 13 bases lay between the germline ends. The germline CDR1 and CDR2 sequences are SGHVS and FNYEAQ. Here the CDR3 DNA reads TGTGCCAGCAGCTTAATCAGGGCAAGTGACACTGAAGCTTTCTTT. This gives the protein CASSLIRASDTEAFF.

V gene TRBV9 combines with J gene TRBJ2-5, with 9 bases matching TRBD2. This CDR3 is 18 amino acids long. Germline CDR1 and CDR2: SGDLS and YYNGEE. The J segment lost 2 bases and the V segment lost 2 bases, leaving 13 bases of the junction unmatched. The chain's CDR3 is CASSVSGGGAFGQETQYF. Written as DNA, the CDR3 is TGTGCCAGCAGCGTTAGCGGCGGGGGGGCGTTTGGGCAAGAGACCCAGTACTTC.

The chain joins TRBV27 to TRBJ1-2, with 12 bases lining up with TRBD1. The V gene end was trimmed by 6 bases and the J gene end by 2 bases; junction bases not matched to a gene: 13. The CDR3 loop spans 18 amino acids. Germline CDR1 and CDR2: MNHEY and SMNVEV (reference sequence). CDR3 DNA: TGTGCCAGCAGCTTCACCCCGGGACAGGGGGCGGAAAACTATGGCTACACCTTC. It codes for CASSFTPGQGAENYGYTF.

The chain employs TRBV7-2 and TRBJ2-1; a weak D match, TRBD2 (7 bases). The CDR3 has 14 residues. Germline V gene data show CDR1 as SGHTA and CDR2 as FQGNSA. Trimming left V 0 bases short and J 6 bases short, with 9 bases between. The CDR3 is CASSLAAGANEQFF. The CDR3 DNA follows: TGTGCCAGCAGCTTAGCTGCGGGGGCCAATGAGCAGTTCTTC.